The present entry profiles one TCR beta chain with its context. The entry originates in a study of blood T cell repertoires in COVID-19. About the study: Whether acute or convalescent, the COVID-19 samples came from the United States, Italy and Spain. The analysed material was cDNA or gDNA that came from T cells, B-cell-depleted T cells, or PBMCs.

In the original processing: Amplification of reference gene primers was used by the study to estimate nucleated cell counts. Generated by immunoSEQ multiplex PCR, the TCRdb table keeps only in-frame clones and is missing some. V and J calls and clone size are copied from that table; D and trimming were computed from the DNA. This table has 300,000 to 350,000 clones, around 88% appearing once. V shed 5 bases and J shed 4 bases, with 18 bases lying between them. This CDR3 has 16 amino acids. Per the germline V gene, CDR1 is LNHDA and CDR2 is SQIVND (reference sequence). The TCR originated in a young man with active or convalescent COVID-19. The chain has TRBV19 and TRBJ1-3; maybe TRBD1 (5 bases). Source material: peripheral blood. The CDR3 here is CASSSVIPRAGNTIYF. Written as DNA, the CDR3 is TGTGCCAGTAGTTCGGTCATCCCCAGGGCCGGAAACACCATATATTTT.